Presented here are 28 T cell receptor beta chains from one specimen sequenced in a study of T cell clones after liver transplantation. TCRdb's copy holds only in-frame clones and misses some; the assay was immunoSEQ multiplex PCR. The data contain over 100,000 clones, 75% to 90% of them singletons. The specimen comprised CD4+ T cells from blood, sampled before liver transplant. The source of these receptors is a human donor who received a liver transplant.

The rearrangement joins TRBV30 to TRBJ2-7, with 10 positions matching TRBD2. V lost 3 bases, J lost 2 bases, and 7 bases stayed unmatched. The CDR3 has 15 residues. Germline V gene data show CDR1 as GTSNPN and CDR2 as SVGIG (reference sequence). The CDR3 DNA follows: TGTGCCTGGAGCCCGGGGACTAGCGTCGCCTACGAGCAGTACTTC. Translating it yields CAWSPGTSVAYEQYF.

The chain uses TRBV18 and TRBJ1-5; D may be TRBD1 (6 bases). The V end was cut by 3 bases, the J end by 0 bases, with 9 bases between. Germline CDR1 KGHSH, CDR2 LQKENI. The CDR3 has 15 amino acids. CDR3 loop: CASSPTGNSNQPQHF. CDR3 DNA sequence: TGTGCCAGCTCACCGACAGGCAATAGCAATCAGCCCCAGCATTTT. Variable domain in full (rest from reference TRBV18 and TRBJ1-5): NAGVMQNPRHLVRRRGQEARLRCSPMKGHSHVYWYRQLPEEGLKFMVYLQKENIIDESGMPKERFSAEFPKEGPSILRIQQVVRGDSAAYFCASSPTGNSNQPQHFGDGTRLSIL.

This chain connects TRBV12-5 to TRBJ1-5, with D possibly being TRBD1 (6 bases). Trimming took 6 bases from V and 5 from J, leaving 14 bases between them. This CDR3 has 14 amino acids. From germline, CDR1 is LGHNT and CDR2 FRNRAP. The CDR3 region has the DNA TGTGCTAGTGGCCGAGGGGGAATAGATCAGCCCCAGCATTTT. This sequence encodes CASGRGGIDQPQHF.

The chain carries TRBV27 and TRBJ2-2; TRBD1 or TRBD2 may be the D gene (5 bases each). CDR1 MNHEY and CDR2 SMNVEV come from the germline V gene (reference sequence). Trimming pared 5 bases from V and 3 bases from J, leaving 16 bases between. The CDR3 runs to 16 residues. In DNA, the CDR3 is TGTGCCAGCAGTCGGTGGGACGGGCCCCACACCGGGGAGCTGTTTTTT. Its translation: CASSRWDGPHTGELFF.

This clone came up once. The CDR3 loop is CASSSTPRNEQYF. Here the CDR3 DNA reads TGCGCCAGCAGCTCCACCCCCAGGAACGAGCAGTACTTC. V is TRBV5-1 and J is TRBJ2-7; D unclear. Germline V gene sequence: CDR1 SGHRS, CDR2 YFSETQ. The CDR3 is 13 residues long. V was cut by 3 bases and J by 5 bases, with 12 bases left in between.

This clone has a count of ten or more. The chain carries TRBV7-3 and TRBJ2-7; D unclear. The germline gives CDR1 SGHTA, CDR2 FQGTGA. The CDR3 sequence is 13 residues long. With 0 bases removed from V and 5 bases from J, the gap between germline ends came to 8 bases. The CDR3 region is CASSLTGWNEQYF. The CDR3 DNA reads TGTGCCAGCAGCTTAACGGGGTGGAACGAGCAGTACTTC. The entire variable domain, with the rest obtained from reference TRBV7-3 and TRBJ2-7, is as follows: GAGVSQTPSNKVTEKGKYVELRCDPISGHTALYWYRQSLGQGPEFLIYFQGTGAADDSGLPNDRFFAVRPEGSVSTLKIQRTERGDSAVYLCASSLTGWNEQYFGPGTRLTVT.

The chain recombines TRBV28 with TRBJ1-2; no definite D call. The V and J ends lost 8 bases and 6 bases respectively, with 19 bases between them. Germline V gene data show CDR1 as MDHEN and CDR2 as SYDVKM. This CDR3 has 14 amino acids. The CDR3 DNA follows: TGTGCCAGCGGGTTCGGGTACAGCAACAATGGCTACACCTTC. Its translation is CASGFGYSNNGYTF.

V gene TRBV5-6 combines with J gene TRBJ1-4; D remains ambiguous. CDR3 length: 14 residues. The germline V and J ends were trimmed by 1 base and 11 bases, with 15 bases remaining between them. Germline lookup yields CDR1 SGHDT and CDR2 YYEEEE. The DNA of the CDR3 is TGTGCCAGCAGCTTGTCCGGGCTTACCAATAAACTGTTTTTT. As protein: CASSLSGLTNKLFF.

In its sample, this clone was seen once. The V gene is TRBV9, the J gene TRBJ2-3; 8 nucleotides match TRBD1. The J segment lost 5 bases and the V segment lost 4 bases, leaving 15 bases of the junction unmatched. In germline, CDR1 is SGDLS, CDR2 YYNGEE. This CDR3 is built from 17 residues. In DNA form, the CDR3 reads TGTGCCAGCAGCTACCCCGGGCGGACAGGGATAGGAGATACGCAGTATTTT. Encoded protein: CASSYPGRTGIGDTQYF. The full variable domain, its missing parts supplied by reference TRBV9 and TRBJ2-3, is DSGVTQTPKHLITATGQRVTLRCSPRSGDLSVYWYQQSLDQGLQFLIQYYNGEERAKGNILERFSAQQFPDLHSELNLSSLELGDSALYFCASSYPGRTGIGDTQYFGPGTRLTVL.

J is TRBJ2-6 and V is TRBV4-3, with TRBD1 matching 7 bases. The CDR3 has 17 amino acids. From germline, CDR1 is LGHNA and CDR2 YSLEER. With 6 bases clipped from V and 0 bases from J, the junction kept 8 bases outside the gene matches. The CDR3 reads CASSLGTAGSGANVLTF. CDR3 sequence (DNA): TGCGCCAGCAGTTTAGGGACAGCAGGCTCTGGGGCCAACGTCCTGACTTTC.

This clone was seen a few times. The V and J genes are TRBV6-1 and TRBJ1-1, with D tentatively TRBD1 (5 bases). This CDR3 comprises 13 residues. CDR1 MNHNS and CDR2 SASEGT come from the germline V gene. V lost 6 bases and J 7 bases, leaving 15 bases between the germline ends. CDR3 protein: CASSLLRQLEAFF. CDR3 nucleotide sequence: TGTGCCAGCAGCCTACTCCGACAGCTTGAAGCTTTCTTT.

The genes are TRBV7-2 and TRBJ1-5; 7 bases are a match to TRBD1. V shed 1 base and J 6 bases; nucleotides not matched to a gene: 9. Germline V CDR1 and CDR2: SGHTA, FQGNSA. This CDR3 region has 16 residues. DNA of the CDR3: TGTGCCAGCAGCTTAGTACAGGGTAGACAGGGTCAGCCCCAGCATTTT. It specifies CASSLVQGRQGQPQHF.

V is TRBV5-4 and J is TRBJ1-1; 9 bases are shared with TRBD1. This CDR3 region has 14 residues. The germline V gene has CDR1 SGHNT and CDR2 YYREEE (reference sequence). The V and J ends lost 4 bases and 5 bases, in that order; junction bases with no gene match: 6. CDR3 region: CASSQGTGRTEAFF. Written as DNA, the CDR3 is TGTGCCAGCAGCCAAGGGACAGGGAGGACTGAAGCTTTCTTT.

The genes are TRBV19 and TRBJ2-3; D remains unclear. V was clipped by 3 bases and J by 6 bases, with 7 bases between them. Germline V gene data show CDR1 as LNHDA and CDR2 as SQIVND (reference sequence). The CDR3 has 12 amino acids. The CDR3 region has the DNA TGTGCCAGTAGTATCAGGTCGGATACGCAGTATTTT. Its protein is CASSIRSDTQYF.

The CDR3 coding sequence is TGTGCCAGCAGTTTCCCCTCGGCGGCAGGACAGCCCCAGCATTTT. Translated, it gives CASSFPSAAGQPQHF. The chain couples TRBV28 to TRBJ1-5; no definite D call. This CDR3 comprises 15 residues. CDR1 MDHEN and CDR2 SYDVKM come from the germline V gene. V lost 3 bases, J lost 7 bases, and 16 bases lay in between.

This sequence joins TRBV7-3 and TRBJ2-5; possible D gene TRBD2, 5 bases. Trimming shortened V by 5 bases and J by 0 bases, and 7 bases separated the two germline ends. The CDR3 has 13 amino acids. The germline gives CDR1 SGHTA, CDR2 FQGTGA. CDR3 in DNA: TGTGCCAGCAGCCGGACTCACCAAGAGACCCAGTACTTC. Its protein is CASSRTHQETQYF.

CDR3 loop: CASSIDRGLYGYTF. In DNA form, the CDR3 reads TGTGCCAGTAGTATCGACAGGGGACTCTATGGCTACACCTTC. V gene TRBV19 combines with J gene TRBJ1-2; TRBD1 aligns across 8 bases. J lost 4 bases, V lost 3 bases, and 4 bases had no gene match. From germline, CDR1 is LNHDA and CDR2 SQIVND (reference sequence). The CDR3 has 14 amino acids.

The chain carries TRBV5-8 and TRBJ1-2; D possibly corresponds to TRBD1 (5 bases). Germline V gene data show CDR1 as SGHTS and CDR2 as YDEGEE. Between the trimmed V and J ends, which lost 3 bases and 3 bases, there was a span of 12 bases. The CDR3 consists of 14 residues. CDR3 coding DNA: TGTGCCAGCAGCTACGCAGGGCGCGACTATGGCTACACCTTC. It translates to CASSYAGRDYGYTF.

The chain joins TRBV14 to TRBJ1-4; D remains unclear. This CDR3 contains 15 residues. Trimming pared 4 bases from V and 9 bases from J, leaving 18 bases between. The germline gives CDR1 SGHDN, CDR2 FVKESK. This CDR3 reads CASSPPGLTPQKLFF. CDR3 coding DNA: TGTGCCAGCAGCCCACCGGGCCTTACCCCTCAAAAACTGTTTTTT.

The chain links TRBV7-9 to TRBJ2-4, with TRBD1 matching 9 bases. CDR3 size: 12 residues. Trimming took 4 bases from V and 12 from J; bases not matched to a gene: 4. CDR1 and CDR2 from the germline V gene are SEHNR and FQNEAQ (reference sequence). The chain's CDR3 is CASSSGQGTQYF. The CDR3 DNA reads as TGTGCCAGCAGCTCGGGACAGGGTACTCAGTACTTC.

V is TRBV7-2 and J is TRBJ2-3, with 7 bases that match TRBD2. The CDR3 has 15 amino acids. The germline V gene has CDR1 SGHTA and CDR2 FQGNSA. The V segment lost 4 bases and the J segment 0 bases; nucleotides outside the gene matches: 4. The CDR3 DNA reads TGTGCCAGCAGCTATAGCGGGCCCAGCACAGATACGCAGTATTTT. Translating it yields CASSYSGPSTDTQYF.

The V and J genes are TRBV7-6 and TRBJ1-4, with D possibly TRBD1 on 5 matching bases. CDR1 and CDR2 from the germline V gene are SGHVS and FNYEAQ. V was cut by 1 base and J by 8 bases, with 17 bases left in between. The CDR3 loop spans 16 amino acids. The DNA of the CDR3 is TGTGCCAGCAGCTTAGATGGGGCGGGACGGAAGGAAAAACTGTTTTTT. Its protein is CASSLDGAGRKEKLFF.

This rearrangement joins TRBV29-1 to TRBJ2-1; 10 bases are a match to TRBD1. The CDR3 contains 14 residues. The junction had 8 bases not matched to a gene; V was cut back by 7 bases and J by 5 bases. Germline V gives CDR1 SQVTM, CDR2 ANQGSEA. The CDR3 loop is CSAMTGGANNEQFF. The CDR3 DNA sequence: TGCAGCGCCATGACAGGGGGCGCGAACAATGAGCAGTTCTTC.

The rearrangement uses TRBV7-2 and TRBJ2-6; D ambiguous. The CDR3 runs to 14 residues. Trimming shortened V by 5 bases and J by 0 bases, and 5 bases separated the two germline ends. Germline V CDR1 and CDR2: SGHTA, FQGNSA. CDR3 in DNA: TGTGCCAGCAGCCATTCCTCTGGGGCCAACGTCCTGACTTTC. As protein: CASSHSSGANVLTF.

The genes are TRBV27 and TRBJ2-5; 15 nucleotides agree with TRBD2. CDR3 length: 18 residues. V lost 5 bases to trimming and J lost 5 bases; unmatched junction nucleotides: 12. CDR1 is MNHEY and CDR2 is SMNVEV in the germline V gene (reference sequence). The DNA for the CDR3 is TGTGCCAGCAGTCCCCGCCGGACTAGCGGGGGGGCTGGGGAGACCCAGTACTTC. The encoded protein is CASSPRRTSGGAGETQYF.

V and J are TRBV20-1 and TRBJ1-5, with a weak D call TRBD1 (5 bases). This CDR3 spans 11 amino acids. V lost 6 bases and J lost 11, with 14 bases in between. Germline V CDR1 and CDR2: DFQATT, SNEGSKA (reference sequence). The CDR3 region is CSAPLVGAQHF. As DNA, the CDR3 is TGCAGTGCCCCCCTGGTAGGGGCCCAGCATTTT.

J is TRBJ2-7 and V is TRBV5-1, with 7 positions matching TRBD2. V gave up 7 bases and J gave up 4 bases; unmatched junction bases: 2. Germline V gene sequence: CDR1 SGHRS, CDR2 YFSETQ. This CDR3 spans 11 amino acids. CDR3 loop: CASGGGYEQYF. Written as DNA, the CDR3 is TGCGCCAGCGGCGGGGGTTACGAGCAGTACTTC.

This chain connects TRBV6-1 to TRBJ2-5; D possibly corresponds to TRBD1 (6 bases). CDR1 is MNHNS, CDR2 SASEGT, per germline. The CDR3 sequence is 15 residues long. Trimming took 1 base from V and 6 from J, leaving 15 bases between them. In nucleotides, the CDR3 is TGTGCCAGCAGTGAAGTGCCAGGGGCTAAACAGACCCAGTACTTC. Its translation is CASSEVPGAKQTQYF.